This passage covers 27 T cell receptor beta chains from one sample sequenced in a study of blood T cells in healthy people across ages. A second about 6 to 12 cycle PCR used barcoded and J-beta primers. TCRdb reanalysed the 5' RACE reads using MiXCR and keeps one entry per CDR3 protein. The sample carries more than 650,000 distinct CDR3 sequences, 20% to 30% recorded once. This same sample was also taken into another study, of T cells of mothers and their children.

Material for sequencing was blood. These receptors came from a boy aged 5-17 years in good health.

This sequence joins TRBV20-1 and TRBJ1-1, with D perhaps TRBD1 (6 bases). Germline CDR1 and CDR2: DFQATT and SNEGSKA (reference sequence). The CDR3 is 12 amino acids. The CDR3 here is CGVGGHLSEAFF. The CDR3 DNA sequence: TGCGGGGTTGGGGGGCACCTTTCTGAAGCTTTCTTT.

The J gene is TRBJ2-3, the V gene TRBV5-1; perhaps D is TRBD1 or TRBD2 (5 bases each). There are 16 residues in the CDR3. In germline, CDR1 is SGHRS, CDR2 YFSETQ. Trimming cost V 4 bases and J 0 bases, with 15 bases left between them. The CDR3 DNA sequence: TGCGCCAGCAGCCGGACGAGGGGCACTAGCACAGATACGCAGTATTTT. Its translation is CASSRTRGTSTDTQYF.

This clonotype was detected only a few times. The chain recombines TRBV20-1 with TRBJ2-3; 8 bases line up with TRBD2. V was clipped by 3 bases and J by 0 bases; unmatched bases: 5. Per the germline V gene, CDR1 is DFQATT and CDR2 is SNEGSKA (reference sequence). The CDR3 consists of 15 residues. The CDR3 loop reads CSARASGYSTDTQYF. For the CDR3, the DNA is TGCAGTGCTAGGGCTAGCGGGTATAGCACAGATACGCAGTATTTT.

This rearrangement joins TRBV29-1 to TRBJ2-1, with TRBD1 identical over 11 bases. Trimming took 1 base from V and 3 from J; bases not matched to a gene: 5. CDR3 length: 16 amino acids. Germline V CDR1 and CDR2: SQVTM, ANQGSEA. CDR3 region: CSVEVGTGGNYNEQFF. The CDR3 DNA is TGCAGCGTTGAAGTGGGGACAGGGGGGAACTACAATGAGCAGTTCTTC.

Note on this clonotype: At one end the junction does not follow the germline gene, possibly because of a read error. The chain couples TRBV7-9 to TRBJ2-1, with D hard to call. The CDR3 length is 14 residues. Germline CDR1 SEHNR, CDR2 FQNEAQ (reference sequence). Written as DNA, the CDR3 is TGTGCCAGCCCTGGCTTAAGCTCCTACAATGAACAGTTCTTC. This gives the protein CASPGLSSYNEQFF.

In nucleotides, the CDR3 is TGTGCCAGCAGCCCTAGTACACAGGGTTTGGATGGCTACACCTTC. It translates to CASSPSTQGLDGYTF. The chain is built from TRBV7-8 and TRBJ1-2; D might be TRBD1 (6 bases). The CDR3 is 15 residues long. Trimming shortened V by 5 bases and J by 6 bases, and 19 bases separated the two germline ends. Germline assignment: CDR1 SGHVS and CDR2 FQNEAQ.

This clonotype was counted a few times. The rearrangement links TRBV27 to TRBJ2-5; 11 bases match TRBD2. The better agreement between TRBJ2-1 and the DNA end casts doubt on the J call. CDR3 length: 13 amino acids. In germline, CDR1 is MNHEY, CDR2 SMNVEV (reference sequence). The DNA of the CDR3 is TGTGCCAGCAGAGGACTAGCGGGTTCAGAGCAGTTCTTC. Its translation is CASRGLAGSEQFF.

The chain recombines TRBV4-2 with TRBJ2-3; D unresolved. CDR1 and CDR2 from the germline V gene are LGHNA and YNFKEQ. This CDR3 spans 15 amino acids. V shed 6 bases and J shed 3 bases, with 16 bases lying between them. The CDR3 here is CASRKLPGRTDTQYF. The CDR3 bases are TGTGCCAGCAGAAAGCTTCCGGGCAGGACAGATACGCAGTATTTT.

The chain employs TRBV5-5 and TRBJ2-1; TRBD2 agrees at 8 bases. From germline, CDR1 is SGHKS and CDR2 YYEKEE (reference sequence). V dropped 4 bases and J dropped 8; count of bases not matched to a gene: 11. CDR3 length: 15 amino acids. CDR3 region: CASSLRLAGLDEQFF. In nucleotides, the CDR3 is TGTGCCAGCAGCCTAAGGTTAGCGGGACTCGATGAGCAGTTCTTC.

This clonotype was observed a handful of times. The rearrangement uses TRBV12-3 or TRBV12-4 and TRBJ2-1; D remains ambiguous. With 3 bases removed from V and 5 bases from J, the gap between germline ends came to 8 bases. This CDR3 spans 13 amino acids. CDR3 region: CASSLERDNEQFF. CDR3 in DNA: TGTGCCAGCAGTTTGGAGAGAGACAATGAGCAGTTCTTC.

This clonotype showed up just a few times. This chain links TRBV7-3 with TRBJ2-5; TRBD1 might be the D (8 bases). TRBJ2-1 explains the end of the DNA better; the J call may be wrong. This CDR3 has 13 amino acids. Germline loops: CDR1 SGHTA, CDR2 FQGTGA. The CDR3 here is CASSGTGGVEQFF. The CDR3 DNA sequence: TGTGCCAGCAGCGGAACAGGGGGGGTTGAGCAGTTCTTC.

This chain connects TRBV2 to TRBJ2-5; weak D call: TRBD1 (6 bases). This CDR3 spans 14 amino acids. Trimming removed 4 bases at V and 0 bases at J, with 9 bases between. Germline V gene lookup returns CDR1 SNHLY and CDR2 FYNNEI. CDR3 in amino acids: CASSVGQNQETQYF. The CDR3 DNA reads TGTGCCAGCAGTGTAGGACAGAACCAAGAGACCCAGTACTTC.

This sequence joins TRBV28 and TRBJ1-6; D unclear. The V gene's germline CDR1 is MDHEN and CDR2 SYDVKM. V lost 4 bases and J lost 7, with 11 bases in between. The CDR3 has 14 amino acids. In DNA, the CDR3 is TGTGCCAGCAGTTACATGGAAGGCAATTCACCCCTCCACTTT. It specifies CASSYMEGNSPLHF.

This clonotype was seen ten or more times. The chain employs TRBV12-3 or TRBV12-4 and TRBJ2-5, with D possibly being TRBD1 (6 bases). V lost 2 bases to trimming and J lost 2 bases, with 9 bases between them. The CDR3 length is 14 residues. The CDR3 here is CASSLQRGQETQYF. Written as DNA, the CDR3 is TGTGCCAGCAGTTTACAGAGGGGGCAAGAGACCCAGTACTTC.

V and J are TRBV20-1 and TRBJ2-1, with no clear D. The CDR3 is 13 residues long. Germline values: CDR1 DFQATT, CDR2 SNEGSKA (reference sequence). Trimming stripped 1 base from V and 10 bases from J, with 14 bases between. CDR3 amino acids: CSARGHGSWEQFF. The CDR3 DNA is TGCAGTGCTAGAGGGCACGGGTCGTGGGAGCAGTTCTTC.

V usage is TRBV2 and J usage is TRBJ2-7; no clear D gene. Trimming took off 1 base at V and 3 bases at J, with 10 bases between the two ends. Germline lookup yields CDR1 SNHLY and CDR2 FYNNEI. The CDR3 is 14 residues long. The CDR3 here is CASSEGDHYYEQYF. Written as DNA, the CDR3 is TGTGCCAGCAGTGAAGGAGACCACTACTACGAGCAGTACTTC. Full variable domain (outside the CDR3, taken from reference TRBV2 and TRBJ2-7): EPEVTQTPSHQVTQMGQEVILRCVPISNHLYFYWYRQILGQKVEFLVSFYNNEISEKSEIFDDQFSVERPDGSNFTLKIRSTKLEDSAMYFCASSEGDHYYEQYFGPGTRLTVT.

The chain employs TRBV7-6 and TRBJ1-3; D unresolved. The CDR3 consists of 16 residues. Germline CDR1 and CDR2: SGHVS and FNYEAQ. The germline V and J ends were trimmed by 0 bases and 0 bases, with 9 bases remaining between them. The CDR3 loop is CASSLASFGSGNTIYF. The CDR3 coding sequence is TGTGCCAGCAGCTTAGCCTCCTTCGGCTCTGGAAACACCATATATTTT.

This chain links TRBV7-9 with TRBJ1-4; D perhaps matches TRBD1 (5 bases). Germline-derived CDR1 and CDR2 are SEHNR and FQNEAQ (reference sequence). CDR3 length: 15 amino acids. V was pared by 5 bases and J by 8 bases, with 18 bases between. The CDR3 spells CASSPTGLRGEKLFF. The CDR3 DNA is TGTGCCAGCAGCCCCACAGGTCTACGCGGGGAAAAACTGTTTTTT.

The rearrangement joins TRBV28 to TRBJ1-2; 7 nucleotides match TRBD1. Germline lookup yields CDR1 MDHEN and CDR2 SYDVKM. The CDR3 extends over 14 amino acids. The J segment lost 4 bases and the V segment lost 6 bases, leaving 8 bases of the junction unmatched. Written as DNA, the CDR3 is TGTGCCAGCAGCCGGACAGGCGGATCCTATGGCTACACCTTC. Protein sequence: CASSRTGGSYGYTF.

The gene calls are TRBV29-1 and TRBJ2-5, with D possibly matching TRBD1 (7 bases). The CDR3 loop spans 13 amino acids. Per the germline V gene, CDR1 is SQVTM and CDR2 is ANQGSEA. V was clipped by 8 bases and J by 1 base, with 14 bases between them. DNA for the CDR3: TGCAGCTCATCAGGGGGACTCCAAGAGACCCAGTACTTC. It translates to CSSSGGLQETQYF.

This clonotype was recorded once. CDR3 coding DNA: TGTGCCAGCAGTGTACCAAGGGGGGCAACAGATACGCAGTATTTT. Protein: CASSVPRGATDTQYF. This chain uses TRBV6-1 with TRBJ2-3; D possibly uses TRBD1 or TRBD2 (6 bases each). Germline V gene lookup returns CDR1 MNHNS and CDR2 SASEGT. This CDR3 has 15 residues. V lost 4 bases, J lost 3 bases, and 14 bases lay in between.

This clonotype showed up just a few times. This chain links TRBV6-6 with TRBJ1-5; D is undetermined. This CDR3 has 15 amino acids. Trimming took off 0 bases at V and 3 bases at J, with 9 bases between the two ends. CDR1 and CDR2 (germline): MNHNY, SVGAGI (reference sequence). The CDR3 here is CASSYSGVFNQPQHF. The CDR3 DNA reads TGTGCCAGCAGTTACTCCGGGGTCTTCAATCAGCCCCAGCATTTT.

The count of this clonotype is one. This sequence joins TRBV7-9 and TRBJ2-7; unclear D gene. The germline V and J ends were trimmed by 5 bases and 3 bases, with 20 bases remaining between them. Per the germline V gene, CDR1 is SEHNR and CDR2 is FQNEAQ (reference sequence). CDR3 size: 16 residues. In DNA form, the CDR3 reads TGTGCCAGCAGCGCCGGCGCGACAACGAAACTCTACGAGCAGTACTTC. Translated, it gives CASSAGATTKLYEQYF.

Notes on this clonotype: The CDR3 ends on some other residue instead of the conserved phenylalanine or tryptophan, so this is likely a read error. The chain couples TRBV3-1 to TRBJ2-5; D remains ambiguous. The J call may not be correct, given that the DNA end is closer to TRBJ2-7. Germline CDR1 LGHDT, CDR2 YNNKEL (reference sequence). The CDR3 is 12 amino acids. CDR3 coding DNA: TGTGCCAGCAGCCCAGACGGCTACGAGCAGTACCTC. Translating it yields CASSPDGYEQYL.

V is TRBV5-1 and J is TRBJ2-2; TRBD2 matches at 12 bases. Germline loops: CDR1 SGHRS, CDR2 YFSETQ. With V trimmed by 4 bases and J by 5 bases, 3 bases remained unmatched. The CDR3 runs to 15 residues. The CDR3 nucleotides read TGCGCCAGCAGCCCAGGGACTAGCGGGACCGGGGAGCTGTTTTTT. Its protein product is CASSPGTSGTGELFF.

This chain joins TRBV7-2 and TRBJ1-2; possibly TRBD1 for D (5 bases). Germline CDR1 reads SGHTA; CDR2 reads FQGNSA. V lost 5 bases and J 14 bases, leaving 21 bases between the germline ends. This CDR3 region has 13 residues. The CDR3 spells CASSPGRAGSRTF. CDR3 nucleotide sequence: TGTGCCAGCAGCCCAGGCAGGGCAGGATCTCGGACCTTC.

The chain carries TRBV6-1 and TRBJ2-7; D is unresolved. The CDR3 extends over 14 amino acids. Germline CDR1 is MNHNS and CDR2 is SASEGT. Trimming stripped 10 bases from V and 5 bases from J, with 21 bases between. CDR3 amino acids: CATVPSLGSHEQYF. CDR3 in DNA: TGTGCCACTGTTCCGTCGTTGGGGTCCCACGAGCAGTACTTC.